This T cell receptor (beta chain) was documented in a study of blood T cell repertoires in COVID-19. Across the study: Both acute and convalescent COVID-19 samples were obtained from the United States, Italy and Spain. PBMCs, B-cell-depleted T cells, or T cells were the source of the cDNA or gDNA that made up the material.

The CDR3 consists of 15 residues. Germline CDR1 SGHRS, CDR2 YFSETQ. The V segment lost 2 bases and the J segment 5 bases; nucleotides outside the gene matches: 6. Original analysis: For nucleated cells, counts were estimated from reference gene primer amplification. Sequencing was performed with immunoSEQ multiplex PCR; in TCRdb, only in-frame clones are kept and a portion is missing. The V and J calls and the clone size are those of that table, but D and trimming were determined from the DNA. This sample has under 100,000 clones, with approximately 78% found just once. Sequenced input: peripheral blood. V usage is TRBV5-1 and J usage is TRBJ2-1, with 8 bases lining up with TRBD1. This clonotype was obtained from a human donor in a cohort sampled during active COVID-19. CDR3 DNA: TGCGCCAGCAGCTTACTAGGGACAGGAGACAATGAGCAGTTCTTC. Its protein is CASSLLGTGDNEQFF.